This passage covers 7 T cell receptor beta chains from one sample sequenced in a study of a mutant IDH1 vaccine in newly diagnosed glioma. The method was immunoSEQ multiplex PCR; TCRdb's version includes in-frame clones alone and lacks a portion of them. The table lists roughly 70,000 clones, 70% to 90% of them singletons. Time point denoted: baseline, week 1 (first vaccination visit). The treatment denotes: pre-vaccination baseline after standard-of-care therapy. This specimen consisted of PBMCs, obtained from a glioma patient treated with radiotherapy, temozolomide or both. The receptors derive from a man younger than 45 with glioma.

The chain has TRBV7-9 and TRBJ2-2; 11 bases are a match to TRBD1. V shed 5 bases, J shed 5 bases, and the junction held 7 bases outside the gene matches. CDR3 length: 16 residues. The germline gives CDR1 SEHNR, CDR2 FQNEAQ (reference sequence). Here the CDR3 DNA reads TGTGCCAGCAGCCCCCCCGGGACAGGGGGGACCGGGGAGCTGTTTTTT. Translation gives CASSPPGTGGTGELFF.

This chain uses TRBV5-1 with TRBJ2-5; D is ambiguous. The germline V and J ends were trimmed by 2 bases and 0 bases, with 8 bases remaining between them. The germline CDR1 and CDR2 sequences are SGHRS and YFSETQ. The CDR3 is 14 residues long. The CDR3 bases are TGCGCCAGCAGCTTCCAGACGGACCAAGAGACCCAGTACTTC. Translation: CASSFQTDQETQYF.

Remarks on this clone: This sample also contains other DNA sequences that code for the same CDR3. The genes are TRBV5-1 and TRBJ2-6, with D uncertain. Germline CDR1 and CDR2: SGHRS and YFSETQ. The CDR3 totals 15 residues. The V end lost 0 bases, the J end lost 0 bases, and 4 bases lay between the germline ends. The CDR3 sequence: CASSLVLSGANVLTF. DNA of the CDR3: TGCGCCAGCAGCTTGGTCCTCTCTGGGGCCAACGTCCTGACTTTC.

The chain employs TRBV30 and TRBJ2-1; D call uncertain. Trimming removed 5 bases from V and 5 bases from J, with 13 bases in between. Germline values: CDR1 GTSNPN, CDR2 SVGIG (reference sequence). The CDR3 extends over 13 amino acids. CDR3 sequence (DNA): TGTGCCTGGGGTCCCCTATTGAACAATGAGCAGTTCTTC. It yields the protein CAWGPLLNNEQFF.

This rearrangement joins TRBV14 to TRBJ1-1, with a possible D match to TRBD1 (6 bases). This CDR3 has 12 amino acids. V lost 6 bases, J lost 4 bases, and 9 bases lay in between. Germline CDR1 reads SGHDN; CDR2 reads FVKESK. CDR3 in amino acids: CASRVGATEAFF. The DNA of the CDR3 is TGTGCCAGCAGAGTGGGGGCCACTGAAGCTTTCTTT. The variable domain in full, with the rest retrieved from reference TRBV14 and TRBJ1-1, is EAGVTQFPSHSVIEKGQTVTLRCDPISGHDNLYWYRRVMGKEIKFLLHFVKESKQDESGMPNNRFLAERTGGTYSTLKVQPAELEDSGVYFCASRVGATEAFFGQGTRLTVV.

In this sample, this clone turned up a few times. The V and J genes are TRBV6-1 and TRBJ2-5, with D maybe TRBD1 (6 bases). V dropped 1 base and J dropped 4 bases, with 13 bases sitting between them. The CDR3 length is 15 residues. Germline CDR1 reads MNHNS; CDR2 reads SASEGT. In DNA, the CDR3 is TGTGCCAGCAGTGAAGGGCCAGGGGAACCAGAGACCCAGTACTTC. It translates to CASSEGPGEPETQYF.

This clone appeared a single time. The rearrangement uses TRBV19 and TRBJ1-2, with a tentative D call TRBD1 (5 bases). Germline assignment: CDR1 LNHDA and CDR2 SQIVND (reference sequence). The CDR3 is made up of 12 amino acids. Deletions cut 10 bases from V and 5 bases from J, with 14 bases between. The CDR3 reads CATQDSLYGYTF. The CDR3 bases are TGTGCCACTCAAGACAGTCTATATGGCTACACCTTC.